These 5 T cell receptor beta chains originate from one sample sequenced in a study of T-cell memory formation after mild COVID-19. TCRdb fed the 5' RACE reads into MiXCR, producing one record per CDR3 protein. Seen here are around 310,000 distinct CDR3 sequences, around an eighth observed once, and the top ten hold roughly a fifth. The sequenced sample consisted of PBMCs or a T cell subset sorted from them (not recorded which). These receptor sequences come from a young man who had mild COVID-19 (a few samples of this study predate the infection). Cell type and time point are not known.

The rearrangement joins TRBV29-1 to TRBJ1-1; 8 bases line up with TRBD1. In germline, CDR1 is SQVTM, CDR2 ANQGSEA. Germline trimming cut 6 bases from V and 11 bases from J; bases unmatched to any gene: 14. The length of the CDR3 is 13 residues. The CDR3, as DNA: TGCAGCGTGAGCCAGGGGGCGCGGGCTCGGGCTTTCTTT. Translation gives CSVSQGARARAFF.

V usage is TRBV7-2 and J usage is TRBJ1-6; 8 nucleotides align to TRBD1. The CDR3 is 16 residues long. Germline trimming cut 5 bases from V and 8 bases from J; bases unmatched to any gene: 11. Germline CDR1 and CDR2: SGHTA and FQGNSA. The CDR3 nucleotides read TGTGCCAGCAGCCCAGAGACAGGGGCACTCTATTCACCCCTCCACTTT. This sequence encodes CASSPETGALYSPLHF.

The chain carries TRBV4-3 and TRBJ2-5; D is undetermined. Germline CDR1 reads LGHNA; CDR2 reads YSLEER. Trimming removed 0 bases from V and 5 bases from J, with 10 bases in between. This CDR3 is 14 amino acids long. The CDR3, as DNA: TGCGCCAGCAGCCAAGAGGGGTATTCGGAGACCCAGTACTTC. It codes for CASSQEGYSETQYF.

CDR3 protein: CASSEGAGNTIYF. The CDR3 nucleotides are TGTGCCAGCAGCGAGGGGGCTGGAAACACCATATATTTT. The chain employs TRBV9 and TRBJ1-3; tentatively, D is TRBD1 (6 bases). Trimming took 3 bases from V and 2 from J, leaving 6 bases between them. CDR1 and CDR2 (germline): SGDLS, YYNGEE. The CDR3 extends over 13 amino acids.

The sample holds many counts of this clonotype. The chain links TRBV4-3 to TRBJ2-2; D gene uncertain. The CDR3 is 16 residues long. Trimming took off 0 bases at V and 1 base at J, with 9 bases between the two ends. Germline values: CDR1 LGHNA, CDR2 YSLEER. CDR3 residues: CASSQDRSENTGELFF. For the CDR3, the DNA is TGCGCCAGCAGCCAAGATAGGAGCGAGAACACCGGGGAGCTGTTTTTT.